This TCR beta chain was identified during a study of tissue T cells after allogeneic stem cell transplantation. Study-level findings and limits: Within patients, tissue anatomy strongly shaped TCR repertoire composition. Motif-based clustering found tissue-specific repertoire signatures shared across patients, though few clones were shared. Limitations included a small, clinically heterogeneous cohort and limited sampling depth.

This clone has only a few counts. Antigen: not known. Germline and genes: mouse. The CDR3 goes on 1 residue after the read ends, and that part is filled in from the germline J gene. Per germline, CDR1 KGHTA and CDR2 FQNQQP. This CDR3 spans 13 amino acids. Generated by immunoSEQ multiplex PCR, the TCRdb table keeps only in-frame clones and is missing some. In the table there are about 3,000 clones, just under 45% of which are singletons. The time point denotes: mouse harvest day 14 after allogeneic transplant. Tail vein injection delivered 10^7 T-cell-depleted bone marrow cells and 10^6 splenic CD5+ T cells. Mice had MHC-mismatched B6 into BALB/c GVHD, sampled day 7 or 14.

This chain uses TRBV23 with TRBJ2-7. The source of this sequence is a female BALB/c mouse given C57BL/6 T cells with graft-versus-host disease after an allogeneic hematopoietic cell transplant. Specimen: gut tissue. This chain's CDR3 is CSSSQQGPYEQYF. The sequenced CDR3 bases are TGCTCCAGCAGTCAACAGGGACCCTATGAACAGTAC.